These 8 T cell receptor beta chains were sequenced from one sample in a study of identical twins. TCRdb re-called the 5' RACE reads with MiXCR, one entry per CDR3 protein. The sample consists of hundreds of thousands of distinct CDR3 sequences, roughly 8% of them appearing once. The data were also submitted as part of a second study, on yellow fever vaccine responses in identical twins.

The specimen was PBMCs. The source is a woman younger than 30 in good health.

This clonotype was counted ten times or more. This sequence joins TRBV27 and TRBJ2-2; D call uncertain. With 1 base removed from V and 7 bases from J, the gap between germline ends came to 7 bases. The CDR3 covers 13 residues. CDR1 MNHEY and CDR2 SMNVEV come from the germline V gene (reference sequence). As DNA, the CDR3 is TGTGCCAGCAGTTTATTAGGGCTCGGGGAGCTGTTTTTT. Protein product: CASSLLGLGELFF.

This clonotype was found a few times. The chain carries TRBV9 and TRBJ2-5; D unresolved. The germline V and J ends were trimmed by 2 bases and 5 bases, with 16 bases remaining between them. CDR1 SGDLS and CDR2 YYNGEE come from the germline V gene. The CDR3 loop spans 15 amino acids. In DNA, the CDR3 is TGTGCCAGCAGCGTTGATGGCAGCCCAAGGGAGACCCAGTACTTC. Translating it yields CASSVDGSPRETQYF. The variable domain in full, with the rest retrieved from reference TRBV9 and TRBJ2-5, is DSGVTQTPKHLITATGQRVTLRCSPRSGDLSVYWYQQSLDQGLQFLIQYYNGEERAKGNILERFSAQQFPDLHSELNLSSLELGDSALYFCASSVDGSPRETQYFGPGTRLLVL.

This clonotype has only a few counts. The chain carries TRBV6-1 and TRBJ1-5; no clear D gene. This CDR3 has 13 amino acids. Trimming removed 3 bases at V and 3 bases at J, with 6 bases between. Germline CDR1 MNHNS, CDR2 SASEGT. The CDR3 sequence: CASSDGSNQPQHF. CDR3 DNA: TGTGCCAGCAGTGATGGGTCCAATCAGCCCCAGCATTTT.

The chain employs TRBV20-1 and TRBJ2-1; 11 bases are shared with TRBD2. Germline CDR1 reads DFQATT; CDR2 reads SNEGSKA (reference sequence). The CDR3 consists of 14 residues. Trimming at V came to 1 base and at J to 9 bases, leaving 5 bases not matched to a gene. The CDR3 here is CSARVASGGSEQFF. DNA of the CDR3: TGCAGTGCTAGAGTGGCTAGCGGGGGGAGTGAGCAGTTCTTC.

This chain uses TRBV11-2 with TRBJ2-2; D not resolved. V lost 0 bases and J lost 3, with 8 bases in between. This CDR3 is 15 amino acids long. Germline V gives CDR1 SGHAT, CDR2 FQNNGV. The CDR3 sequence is CASSLEARYTGELFF. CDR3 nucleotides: TGTGCCAGCAGCTTAGAGGCACGGTACACCGGGGAGCTGTTTTTT.

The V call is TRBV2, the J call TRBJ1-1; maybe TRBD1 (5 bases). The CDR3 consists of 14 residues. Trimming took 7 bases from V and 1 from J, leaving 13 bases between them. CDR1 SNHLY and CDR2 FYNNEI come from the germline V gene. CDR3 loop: CASTDILWNTEAFF. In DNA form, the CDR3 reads TGTGCCAGCACGGACATCCTATGGAACACTGAAGCTTTCTTT.

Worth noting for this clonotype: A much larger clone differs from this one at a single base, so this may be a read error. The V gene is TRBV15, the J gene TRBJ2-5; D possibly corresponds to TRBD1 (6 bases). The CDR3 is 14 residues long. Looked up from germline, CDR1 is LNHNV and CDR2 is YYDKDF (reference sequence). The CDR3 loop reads CATGRTGYQETQYF. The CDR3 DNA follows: TGTGCCACCGGCAGAACAGGGTACCAAGAGACCCAGTACTTC.

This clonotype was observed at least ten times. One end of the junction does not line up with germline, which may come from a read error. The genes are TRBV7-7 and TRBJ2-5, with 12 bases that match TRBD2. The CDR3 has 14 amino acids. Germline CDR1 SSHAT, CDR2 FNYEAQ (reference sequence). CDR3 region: CASSRTSGKETQYF. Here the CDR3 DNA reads TGTGCTAGCAGCCGGACTAGCGGGAAAGAGACCCAGTACTTC.